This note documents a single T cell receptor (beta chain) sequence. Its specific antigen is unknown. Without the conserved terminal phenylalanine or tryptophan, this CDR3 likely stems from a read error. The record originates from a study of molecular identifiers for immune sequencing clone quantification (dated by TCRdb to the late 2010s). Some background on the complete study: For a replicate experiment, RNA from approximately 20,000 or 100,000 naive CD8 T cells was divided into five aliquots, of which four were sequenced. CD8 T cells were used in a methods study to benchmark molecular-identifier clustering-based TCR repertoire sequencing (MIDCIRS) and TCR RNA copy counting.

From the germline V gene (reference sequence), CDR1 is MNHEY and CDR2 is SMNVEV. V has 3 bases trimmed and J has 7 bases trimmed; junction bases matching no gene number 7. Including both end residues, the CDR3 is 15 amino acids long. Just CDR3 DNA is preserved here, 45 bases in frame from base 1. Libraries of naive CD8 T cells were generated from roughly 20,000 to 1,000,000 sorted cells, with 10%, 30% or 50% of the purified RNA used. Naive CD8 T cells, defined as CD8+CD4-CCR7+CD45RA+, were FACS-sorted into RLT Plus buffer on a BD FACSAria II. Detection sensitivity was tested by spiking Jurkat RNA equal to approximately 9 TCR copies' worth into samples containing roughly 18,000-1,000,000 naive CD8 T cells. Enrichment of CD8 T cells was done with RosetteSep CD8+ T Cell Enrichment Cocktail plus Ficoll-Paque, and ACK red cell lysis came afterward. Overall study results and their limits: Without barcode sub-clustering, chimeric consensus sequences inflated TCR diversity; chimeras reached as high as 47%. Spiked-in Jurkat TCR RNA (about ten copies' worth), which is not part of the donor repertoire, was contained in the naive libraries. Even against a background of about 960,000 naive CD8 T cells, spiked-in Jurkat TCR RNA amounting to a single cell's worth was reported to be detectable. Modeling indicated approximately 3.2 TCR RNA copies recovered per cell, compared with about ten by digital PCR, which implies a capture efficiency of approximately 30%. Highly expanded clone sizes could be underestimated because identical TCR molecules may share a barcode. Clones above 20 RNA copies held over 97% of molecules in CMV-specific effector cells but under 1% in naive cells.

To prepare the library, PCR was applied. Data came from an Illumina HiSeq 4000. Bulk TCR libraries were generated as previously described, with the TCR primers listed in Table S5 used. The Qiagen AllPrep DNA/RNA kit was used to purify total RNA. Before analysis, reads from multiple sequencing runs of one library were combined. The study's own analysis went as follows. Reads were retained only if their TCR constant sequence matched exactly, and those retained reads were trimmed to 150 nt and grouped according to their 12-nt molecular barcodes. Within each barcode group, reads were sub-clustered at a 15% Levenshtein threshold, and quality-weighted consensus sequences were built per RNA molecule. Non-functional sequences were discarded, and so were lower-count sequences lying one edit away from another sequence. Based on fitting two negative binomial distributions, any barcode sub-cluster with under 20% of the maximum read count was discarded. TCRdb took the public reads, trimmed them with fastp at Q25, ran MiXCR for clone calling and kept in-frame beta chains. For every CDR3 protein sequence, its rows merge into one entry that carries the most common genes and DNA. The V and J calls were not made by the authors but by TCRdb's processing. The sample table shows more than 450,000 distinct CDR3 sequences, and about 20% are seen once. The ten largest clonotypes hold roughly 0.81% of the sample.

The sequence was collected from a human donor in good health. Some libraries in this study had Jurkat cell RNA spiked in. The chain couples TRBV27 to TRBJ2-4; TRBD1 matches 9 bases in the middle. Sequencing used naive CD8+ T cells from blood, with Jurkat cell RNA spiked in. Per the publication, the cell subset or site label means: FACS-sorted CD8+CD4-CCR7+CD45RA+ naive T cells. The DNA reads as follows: TGTGCCAGCAGTTTCCGTGGGACAGGGCTGAACATTCAGTACTCC. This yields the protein CASSFRGTGLNIQYS.